The entry below gives a single TCR beta chain sequence along with its context. The antigen is not known. The V gene lost 7 bases and the J gene lost 0 bases, with 17 bases spanning the gap. Germline loops: CDR1 SGHDT, CDR2 YYEEEE. This CDR3 is built from 16 residues. These data are taken from a study of CD8 T cells in Susac syndrome. Study-wide results and limits: The study conceded that relatively few individuals underwent its TCR sequencing and HLA analysis.

Random hexamers were used to reverse transcribe an amount of roughly 0.5 to 1 ug RNA. TCRdb used MiXCR to reprocess the immunoSEQ multiplex PCR reads, holding one entry per CDR3 protein. The sample yields 150,000 to 200,000 distinct CDR3 sequences, roughly 92% seen once. Controls were healthy donors (matched for age and sex). The gene calls are TRBV5-6 and TRBJ1-3, with D tentatively TRBD1 (6 bases). Material: CD4+ T cells from PBMCs. The clonotype was recovered from a human donor in good health. The CDR3 here is CASSRGGPSSGNTIYF. CDR3 in DNA: TGTGCCAGCTCCCGAGGGGGTCCTTCCTCTGGAAACACCATATATTTT.